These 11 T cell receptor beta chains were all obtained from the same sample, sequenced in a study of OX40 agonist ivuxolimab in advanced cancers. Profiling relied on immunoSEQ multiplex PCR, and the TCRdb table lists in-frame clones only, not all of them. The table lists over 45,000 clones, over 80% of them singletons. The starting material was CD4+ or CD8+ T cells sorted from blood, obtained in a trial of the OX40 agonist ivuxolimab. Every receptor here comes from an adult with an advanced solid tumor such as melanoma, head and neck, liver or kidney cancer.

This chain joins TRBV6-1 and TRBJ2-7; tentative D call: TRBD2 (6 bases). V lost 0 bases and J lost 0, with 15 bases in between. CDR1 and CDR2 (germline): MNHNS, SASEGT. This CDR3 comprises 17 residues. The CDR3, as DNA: TGTGCCAGCAGTGAAGCGCTTAGTCGGGGGAACTCCTACGAGCAGTACTTC. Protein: CASSEALSRGNSYEQYF.

The CDR3: CASSWEWDEQFF. In DNA, the CDR3 is TGTGCCAGCAGTTGGGAATGGGATGAGCAGTTCTTC. The V and J genes are TRBV6-1 and TRBJ2-1; D is uncertain. Germline lookup yields CDR1 MNHNS and CDR2 SASEGT. The CDR3 extends over 12 amino acids. V lost 5 bases and J 8 bases, leaving 10 bases between the germline ends.

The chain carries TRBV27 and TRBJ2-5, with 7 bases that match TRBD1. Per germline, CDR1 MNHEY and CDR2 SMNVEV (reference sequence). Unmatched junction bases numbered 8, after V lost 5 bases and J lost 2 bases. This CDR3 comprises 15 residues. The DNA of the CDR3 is TGTGCCAGCAGTGGCCAGACAGGGACGCAAGAGACCCAGTACTTC. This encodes CASSGQTGTQETQYF.

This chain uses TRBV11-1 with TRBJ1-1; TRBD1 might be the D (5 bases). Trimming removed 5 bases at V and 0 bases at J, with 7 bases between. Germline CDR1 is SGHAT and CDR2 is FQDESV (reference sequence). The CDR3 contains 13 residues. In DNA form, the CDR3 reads TGTGCCAGCAGCCCAGGGCTGAACACTGAAGCTTTCTTT. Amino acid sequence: CASSPGLNTEAFF.

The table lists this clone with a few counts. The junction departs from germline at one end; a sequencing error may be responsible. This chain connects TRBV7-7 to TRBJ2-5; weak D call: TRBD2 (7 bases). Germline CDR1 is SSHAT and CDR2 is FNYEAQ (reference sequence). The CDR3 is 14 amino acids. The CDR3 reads CASSSGGPWETQYF. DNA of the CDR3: TGTGCTAGCAGCTCGGGGGGCCCATGGGAGACCCAGTACTTC.

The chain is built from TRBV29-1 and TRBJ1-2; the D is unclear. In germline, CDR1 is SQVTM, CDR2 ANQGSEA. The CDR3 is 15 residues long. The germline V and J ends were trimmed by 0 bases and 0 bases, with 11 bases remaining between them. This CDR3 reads CSVEDPGKTNYGYTF. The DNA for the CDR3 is TGCAGCGTTGAAGATCCAGGAAAGACTAACTATGGCTACACCTTC.

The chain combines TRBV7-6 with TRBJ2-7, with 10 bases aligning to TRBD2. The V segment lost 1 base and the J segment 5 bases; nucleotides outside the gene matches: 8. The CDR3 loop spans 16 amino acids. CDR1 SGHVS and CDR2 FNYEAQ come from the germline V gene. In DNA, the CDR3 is TGTGCCAGCAGCTTAGGTGCCTTAGCGGGAGGCAACGAGCAGTACTTC. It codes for CASSLGALAGGNEQYF. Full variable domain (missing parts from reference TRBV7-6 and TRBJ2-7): GAGVSQSPRYKVTKRGQDVALRCDPISGHVSLYWYRQALGQGPEFLTYFNYEAQQDKSGLPNDRFSAERPEGSISTLTIQRTEQRDSAMYRCASSLGALAGGNEQYFGPGTRLTVT.

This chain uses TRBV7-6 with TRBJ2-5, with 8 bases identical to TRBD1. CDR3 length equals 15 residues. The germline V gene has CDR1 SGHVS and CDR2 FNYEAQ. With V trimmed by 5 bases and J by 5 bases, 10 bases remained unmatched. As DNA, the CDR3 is TGTGCCAGCAGCCCCCGGACAGGGTCTATGGAGACCCAGTACTTC. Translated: CASSPRTGSMETQYF.

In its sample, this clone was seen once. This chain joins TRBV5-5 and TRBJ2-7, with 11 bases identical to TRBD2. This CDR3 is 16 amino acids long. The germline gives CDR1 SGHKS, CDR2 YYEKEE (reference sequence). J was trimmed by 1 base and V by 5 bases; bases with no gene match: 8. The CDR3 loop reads CASRQLLAGVSYEQYF. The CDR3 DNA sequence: TGTGCCAGCAGGCAACTACTAGCGGGGGTTTCCTACGAGCAGTACTTC.

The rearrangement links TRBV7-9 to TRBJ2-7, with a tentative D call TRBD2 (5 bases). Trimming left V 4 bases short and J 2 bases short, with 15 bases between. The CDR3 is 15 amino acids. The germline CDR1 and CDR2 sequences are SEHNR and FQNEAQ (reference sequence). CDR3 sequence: CASSSVVTGTYEQYF. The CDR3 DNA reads TGTGCCAGCAGCTCCGTTGTGACGGGAACCTACGAGCAGTACTTC. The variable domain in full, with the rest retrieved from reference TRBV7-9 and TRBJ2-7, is DTGVSQNPRHKITKRGQNVTFRCDPISEHNRLYWYRQTLGQGPEFLTYFQNEAQLEKSRLLSDRFSAERPKGSFSTLEIQRTEQGDSAMYLCASSSVVTGTYEQYFGPGTRLTVT.

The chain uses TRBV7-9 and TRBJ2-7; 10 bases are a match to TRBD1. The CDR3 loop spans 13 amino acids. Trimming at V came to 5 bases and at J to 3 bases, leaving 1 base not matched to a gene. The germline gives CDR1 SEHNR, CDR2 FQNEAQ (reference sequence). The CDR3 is CASSRDRGYEQYF. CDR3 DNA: TGTGCCAGCAGCCGGGACAGGGGCTACGAGCAGTACTTC.